This entry features one T cell receptor beta chain sequence. Its antigen is currently unknown. The germline CDR1 and CDR2 sequences are SGHAT and FQDESV (reference sequence). This CDR3 contains 15 residues. V lost 5 bases, J lost 4 bases, and 10 bases stayed unmatched. Sequencing was performed with immunoSEQ multiplex PCR; in TCRdb, only in-frame clones are kept and a portion is missing. The sample gives more than 250,000 clones, about 90% of which show up once; roughly 3.5% is in the top ten. Described treatment: about 20 received Ad26.COV2.S at low or high dose, single or two shots; 5 received placebo; per-sample allocation not given. Day 63 after the first vaccine or placebo injection was the time point for sampling. The data derive from a study of Ad26.COV2.S vaccination and SARS-CoV-2 variants. The wider study: Ad26.COV2.S shots went into the muscle once or twice, 56 days apart.

Findings of the study overall: Similar non-spike TCR breadth was seen in vaccine and placebo recipients. Relative to placebo recipients, vaccine recipients exhibited elevated spike-specific TCR breadth.

This TCR derives from a person between 18 and 59 years old who received the Ad26.COV2.S COVID-19 vaccine or a placebo. The sequencing here drew on peripheral blood, taken in a trial of Ad26.COV2.S vaccine versus placebo. The gene calls are TRBV11-1 and TRBJ2-7; 8 nucleotides align to TRBD1. CDR3 sequence reads: CASSRPGTGSYEQYF. The DNA of the CDR3 is TGTGCCAGCAGCAGACCCGGGACAGGATCATACGAGCAGTACTTC. Combining the CDR3 with reference TRBV11-1 and TRBJ2-7 gives the whole variable domain EAEVAQSPRYKITEKSQAVAFWCDPISGHATLYWYRQILGQGPELLVQFQDESVVDDSQLPKDRFSAERLKGVDSTLKIQPAELGDSAMYLCASSRPGTGSYEQYFGPGTRLTVT.